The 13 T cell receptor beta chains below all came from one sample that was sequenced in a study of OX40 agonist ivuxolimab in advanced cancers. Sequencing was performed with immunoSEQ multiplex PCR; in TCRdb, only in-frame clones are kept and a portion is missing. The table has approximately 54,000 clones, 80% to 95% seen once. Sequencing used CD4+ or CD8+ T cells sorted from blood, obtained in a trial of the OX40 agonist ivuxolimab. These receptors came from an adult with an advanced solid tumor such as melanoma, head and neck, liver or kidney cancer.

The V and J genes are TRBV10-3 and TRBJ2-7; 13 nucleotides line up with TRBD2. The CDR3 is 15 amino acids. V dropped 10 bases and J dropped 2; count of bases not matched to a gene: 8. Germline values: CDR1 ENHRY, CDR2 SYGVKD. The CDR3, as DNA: TGTGCCACCCTAGGTGGGACTAGCGGGACCTACGAGCAGTACTTC. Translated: CATLGGTSGTYEQYF.

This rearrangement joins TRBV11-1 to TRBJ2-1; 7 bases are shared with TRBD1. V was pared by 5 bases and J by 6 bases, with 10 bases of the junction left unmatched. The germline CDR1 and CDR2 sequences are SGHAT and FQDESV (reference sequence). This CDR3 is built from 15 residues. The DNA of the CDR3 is TGTGCCAGCAGCAAAGGGACAGAAGGGTCCAATGAGCAGTTCTTC. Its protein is CASSKGTEGSNEQFF.

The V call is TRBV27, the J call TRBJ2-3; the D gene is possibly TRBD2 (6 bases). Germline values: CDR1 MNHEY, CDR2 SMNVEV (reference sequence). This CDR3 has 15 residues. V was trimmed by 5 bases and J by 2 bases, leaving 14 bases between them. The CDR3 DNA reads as TGTGCCAGCAGTCCGCTCTGGGACTTCACAGATACGCAGTATTTT. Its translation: CASSPLWDFTDTQYF.

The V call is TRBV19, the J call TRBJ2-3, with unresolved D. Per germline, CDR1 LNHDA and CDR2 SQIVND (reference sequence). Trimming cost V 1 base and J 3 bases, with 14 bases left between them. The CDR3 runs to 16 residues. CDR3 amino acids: CASSIGTGPPTDTQYF. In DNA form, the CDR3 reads TGTGCCAGTAGTATAGGAACTGGGCCCCCTACAGATACGCAGTATTTT.

The CDR3 loop is CATSRVFREVGNTEAFF. The DNA for the CDR3 is TGTGCCACCAGCAGAGTTTTCCGGGAGGTGGGCAACACTGAAGCTTTCTTT. The chain links TRBV15 to TRBJ1-1; no clear D gene. CDR1 is LNHNV, CDR2 YYDKDF, per germline (reference sequence). The CDR3 spans 17 residues. The V end was cut by 1 base, the J end by 2 bases, with 17 bases between.

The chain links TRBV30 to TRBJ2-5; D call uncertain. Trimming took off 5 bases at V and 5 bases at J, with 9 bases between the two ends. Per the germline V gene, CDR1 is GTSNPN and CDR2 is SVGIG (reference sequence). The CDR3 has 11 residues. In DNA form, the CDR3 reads TGTGCCTGGGACCCCTACGAGACCCAGTACTTC. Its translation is CAWDPYETQYF.

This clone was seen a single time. CDR3 sequence (DNA): TGTGCCAGCAGCTTAGTATTAGCGGAGAACACCGGGGAGCTGTTTTTT. It translates to CASSLVLAENTGELFF. The chain recombines TRBV7-8 with TRBJ2-2, with D perhaps matching TRBD2 (6 bases). Trimming shortened V by 1 base and J by 1 base, and 10 bases separated the two germline ends. Germline V gene data show CDR1 as SGHVS and CDR2 as FQNEAQ. There are 16 residues in the CDR3. The variable domain in full, with the rest retrieved from reference TRBV7-8 and TRBJ2-2, is GAGVSQSPRYKVAKRGQDVALRCDPISGHVSLFWYQQALGQGPEFLTYFQNEAQLDKSGLPSDRFFAERPEGSVSTLKIQRTQQEDSAVYLCASSLVLAENTGELFFGEGSRLTVL.

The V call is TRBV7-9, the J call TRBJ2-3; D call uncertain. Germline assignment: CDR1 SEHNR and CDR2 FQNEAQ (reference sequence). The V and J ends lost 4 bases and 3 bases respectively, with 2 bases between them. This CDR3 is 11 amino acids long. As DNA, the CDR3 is TGTGCCAGCAGCTGGACAGATACGCAGTATTTT. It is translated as CASSWTDTQYF. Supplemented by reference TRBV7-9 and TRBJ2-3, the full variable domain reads DTGVSQNPRHKITKRGQNVTFRCDPISEHNRLYWYRQTLGQGPEFLTYFQNEAQLEKSRLLSDRFSAERPKGSFSTLEIQRTEQGDSAMYLCASSWTDTQYFGPGTRLTVL.

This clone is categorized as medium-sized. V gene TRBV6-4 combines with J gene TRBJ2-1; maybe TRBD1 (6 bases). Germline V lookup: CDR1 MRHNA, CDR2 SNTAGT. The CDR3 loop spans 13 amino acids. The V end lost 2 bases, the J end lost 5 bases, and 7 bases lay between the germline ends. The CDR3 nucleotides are TGTGCCAGCAGTGACCGGGACAACAATGAGCAGTTCTTC. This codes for CASSDRDNNEQFF.

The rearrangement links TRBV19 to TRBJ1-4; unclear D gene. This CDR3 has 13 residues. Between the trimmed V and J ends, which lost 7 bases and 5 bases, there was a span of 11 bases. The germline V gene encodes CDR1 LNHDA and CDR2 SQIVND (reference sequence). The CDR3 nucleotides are TGTGCCAGTAAATTTGTGCTGAATGAAAAACTGTTTTTT. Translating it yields CASKFVLNEKLFF. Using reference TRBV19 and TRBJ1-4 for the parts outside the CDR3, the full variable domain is DGGITQSPKYLFRKEGQNVTLSCEQNLNHDAMYWYRQDPGQGLRLIYYSQIVNDFQKGDIAEGYSVSREKKESFPLTVTSAQKNPTAFYLCASKFVLNEKLFFGSGTQLSVL.

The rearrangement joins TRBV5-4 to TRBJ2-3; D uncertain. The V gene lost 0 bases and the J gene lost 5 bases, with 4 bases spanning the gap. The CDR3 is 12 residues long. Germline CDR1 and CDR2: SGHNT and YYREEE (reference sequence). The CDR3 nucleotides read TGTGCCAGCAGCTTGGAAGGAGATACGCAGTATTTT. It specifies CASSLEGDTQYF.

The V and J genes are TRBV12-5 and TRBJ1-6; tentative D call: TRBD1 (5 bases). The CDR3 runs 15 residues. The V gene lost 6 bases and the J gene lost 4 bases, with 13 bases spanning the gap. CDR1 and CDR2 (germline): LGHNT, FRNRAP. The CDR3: CASGSDSYYNSPLHF. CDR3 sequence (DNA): TGTGCTAGTGGCTCAGACAGTTATTATAATTCACCCCTCCACTTT.

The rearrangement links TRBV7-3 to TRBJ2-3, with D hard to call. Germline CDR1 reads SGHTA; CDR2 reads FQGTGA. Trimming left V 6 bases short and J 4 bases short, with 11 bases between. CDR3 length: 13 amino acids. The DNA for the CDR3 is TGTGCCAGCAGTTACACCAGTGCAGATACGCAGTATTTT. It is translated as CASSYTSADTQYF.